Shown below are 21 T cell receptor beta chains from a single sample sequenced in a study of T cell responses to AZD1222 COVID-19 vaccine. This table comes from immunoSEQ multiplex PCR, and its TCRdb copy is limited to in-frame clones, with some not included. The sample gives about 120,000 clones, roughly 92% of which show up once; 2.5% is in the top ten. Sequencing was performed on peripheral blood, taken 28 days after the second AZD1222 dose. The receptors stem from an adult who received the AZD1222 COVID-19 vaccine.

V usage is TRBV5-1 and J usage is TRBJ1-1; D remains unclear. The CDR3 is 14 residues long. The V end was cut by 3 bases, the J end by 3 bases, with 12 bases between. Germline CDR1 SGHRS, CDR2 YFSETQ. CDR3 DNA sequence: TGCGCCAGCAGCTCGACCCGGGCCCACACTGAAGCTTTCTTT. Its translation: CASSSTRAHTEAFF.

The chain is built from TRBV18 and TRBJ1-4, with 7 bases lining up with TRBD1. Germline assignment: CDR1 KGHSH and CDR2 LQKENI. This CDR3 is 14 amino acids long. V was clipped by 3 bases and J by 7 bases; unmatched bases: 5. CDR3 protein: CASSPRQGGEKLFF. The DNA for the CDR3 is TGTGCCAGCTCACCCAGACAGGGAGGTGAAAAACTGTTTTTT.

This chain connects TRBV9 to TRBJ1-2; D is uncertain. The CDR3 contains 14 residues. Looked up from germline, CDR1 is SGDLS and CDR2 is YYNGEE. The V end lost 2 bases, the J end lost 2 bases, and 10 bases lay between the germline ends. The CDR3 bases are TGTGCCAGCAGCGTGGAGGGCGCCAACTATGGCTACACCTTC. Translated, it gives CASSVEGANYGYTF.

The chain links TRBV4-3 to TRBJ2-4; no clear D. CDR1 is LGHNA, CDR2 YSLEER, per germline. V lost 0 bases, J lost 0 bases, and 15 bases lay in between. The CDR3 contains 18 residues. CDR3 sequence: CASSQDYKQMLAKNIQYF. The CDR3 DNA follows: TGCGCCAGCAGCCAAGACTACAAACAAATGCTAGCCAAAAACATTCAGTACTTC.

V usage is TRBV27 and J usage is TRBJ2-7; tentatively, D is TRBD2 (8 bases). V was clipped by 7 bases and J by 6 bases, with 25 bases between them. Germline V lookup: CDR1 MNHEY, CDR2 SMNVEV (reference sequence). This CDR3 spans 16 amino acids. CDR3: CASTQLYETGTSEQYF. The DNA of the CDR3 is TGTGCCAGCACTCAGTTATACGAGACAGGGACTAGCGAGCAGTACTTC.

V usage is TRBV3-1 (or the pseudogene TRBV3-2) and J usage is TRBJ1-2; no clear D gene. The CDR3 extends over 14 amino acids. Looked up from germline, CDR1 is LGHDT and CDR2 is YNNKEL (reference sequence). Trimming left V 6 bases short and J 4 bases short, with 15 bases between. In DNA form, the CDR3 reads TGTGCCAGCAGGCTAAACACTTTACCCTATGGCTACACCTTC. This gives the protein CASRLNTLPYGYTF.

This chain joins TRBV7-8 and TRBJ1-2; no clear D. Germline V gives CDR1 SGHVS, CDR2 FQNEAQ. The V and J ends lost 1 base and 2 bases respectively, with 11 bases between them. The CDR3 runs 15 residues. The CDR3 sequence is CASSLGAGANYGYTF. CDR3 sequence (DNA): TGTGCCAGCAGCTTAGGGGCAGGAGCAAACTATGGCTACACCTTC.

A note on this clone: An end of the junction differs from the germline gene, which may be a read error. This chain connects TRBV5-1 to TRBJ2-7, with D perhaps being TRBD1 or TRBD2 (6 bases each). The germline V gene encodes CDR1 SGHRS and CDR2 YFSETQ. This CDR3 contains 17 residues. CDR3 protein: CASSPGGDITRLYGQYF. The DNA of the CDR3 is TGCGCCAGCAGCCCCGGAGGGGACATTACGAGGTTGTACGGGCAGTACTTC.

The V gene is TRBV6-6, the J gene TRBJ1-6, with D maybe TRBD1 (6 bases). The CDR3 totals 15 residues. Trimming removed 0 bases at V and 8 bases at J, with 11 bases between. Germline loops: CDR1 MNHNY, CDR2 SVGAGI (reference sequence). DNA of the CDR3: TGTGCCAGCAGTTACTCGACAGGTTGGGATTCACCCCTCCACTTT. This translates into CASSYSTGWDSPLHF.

The V gene is TRBV5-5, the J gene TRBJ1-2, with 9 bases lining up with TRBD1. J gave up 4 bases and V 3 bases, and 7 bases lay outside the gene matches. The CDR3 is 15 amino acids. CDR1 and CDR2 (germline): SGHKS, YYEKEE (reference sequence). The CDR3 DNA reads as TGTGCCAGCAGCTCGGGGGACAGGGACACCTATGGCTACACCTTC. Translating gives CASSSGDRDTYGYTF.

This clone was seen a single time. The chain links TRBV28 to TRBJ1-1; 7 bases align to TRBD1. The CDR3 has 13 amino acids. Germline V gene data show CDR1 as MDHEN and CDR2 as SYDVKM. Trimming cost V 5 bases and J 3 bases; bases outside gene matches: 3. Here the CDR3 DNA reads TGTGCCAGCAGTCGGACAGGATACACTGAAGCTTTCTTT. As protein: CASSRTGYTEAFF.

This chain connects TRBV6-6 to TRBJ1-1; TRBD1 aligns across 7 bases. CDR1 is MNHNY, CDR2 SVGAGI, per germline (reference sequence). The CDR3 runs to 12 residues. V was pared by 6 bases and J by 7 bases, with 5 bases of the junction left unmatched. The CDR3 nucleotides are TGTGCCAGCAGCCCCGGGACAGATGAAGCTTTCTTT. Its translation is CASSPGTDEAFF.

The genes are TRBV2 and TRBJ2-7; 8 nucleotides agree with TRBD1. The J segment lost 0 bases and the V segment lost 9 bases, leaving 7 bases of the junction unmatched. This CDR3 region has 14 residues. The germline CDR1 and CDR2 sequences are SNHLY and FYNNEI. CDR3 sequence (DNA): TGTGCCAGAGCTTGGGACAGGAACTCCTACGAGCAGTACTTC. It yields the protein CARAWDRNSYEQYF.

V and J are TRBV18 and TRBJ1-2; 9 nucleotides align to TRBD1. V lost 3 bases to trimming and J lost 4 bases; unmatched junction nucleotides: 3. Germline CDR1 KGHSH, CDR2 LQKENI. The CDR3 is 14 residues long. This CDR3 reads CASSPGQGTYGYTF. The CDR3 region has the DNA TGTGCCAGCTCACCGGGACAGGGAACCTATGGCTACACCTTC.

The table lists this clone with a count of one. The chain has TRBV10-3 and TRBJ2-7; TRBD1 matches 11 bases. The CDR3 totals 15 residues. Trimming removed 7 bases from V and 6 bases from J; junction bases left unmatched: 11. CDR1 is ENHRY and CDR2 is SYGVKD in the germline V gene. This CDR3 is CAINRPGQGVGEQYF. The CDR3 nucleotides are TGTGCCATCAATAGACCGGGACAGGGGGTTGGCGAGCAGTACTTC.

The gene calls are TRBV7-9 and TRBJ2-4; D might be TRBD2 (7 bases). The germline V gene has CDR1 SEHNR and CDR2 FQNEAQ (reference sequence). This CDR3 region has 14 residues. Trimming shortened V by 4 bases and J by 7 bases, and 14 bases separated the two germline ends. This CDR3 is CASSSPGGRNIQYF. The CDR3 nucleotides are TGTGCCAGCAGCTCCCCCGGGGGGCGGAACATTCAGTACTTC.

The chain couples TRBV4-2 to TRBJ2-3, with 10 positions matching TRBD2. The V segment lost 10 bases and the J segment 5 bases; nucleotides outside the gene matches: 9. The CDR3 sequence is 14 residues long. In germline, CDR1 is LGHNA, CDR2 YNFKEQ. CDR3 residues: CATEAGGSLDTQYF. The CDR3 nucleotides are TGTGCCACTGAAGCGGGGGGGAGCCTAGATACGCAGTATTTT.

The chain employs TRBV11-3 and TRBJ2-7; D gene uncertain. The V end lost 0 bases, the J end lost 2 bases, and 14 bases lay between the germline ends. CDR3 length: 16 amino acids. Per the germline V gene, CDR1 is SGHNT and CDR2 is YENEEA. The CDR3 DNA is TGTGCCAGCAGCTTAGATCGACTTCAGGCCGCCTACGAGCAGTACTTC. This encodes CASSLDRLQAAYEQYF.

The rearrangement links TRBV4-1 to TRBJ2-7, with 7 nucleotides matching TRBD2. V lost 4 bases, J lost 8 bases, and 14 bases stayed unmatched. Germline V CDR1 and CDR2: MGHRA, YSYEKL. This CDR3 is 15 amino acids long. The CDR3 spells CASSLYPSGAGKQYF. CDR3 bases: TGCGCCAGCAGCCTATACCCTAGCGGTGCCGGGAAGCAGTACTTC.

This chain joins TRBV7-2 and TRBJ2-4; maybe TRBD2 (6 bases). Germline values: CDR1 SGHTA, CDR2 FQGNSA. V lost 7 bases and J 1 base, leaving 11 bases between the germline ends. The CDR3 has 14 residues. DNA for the CDR3: TGTGCCAGCAAAATAGCGGCGGCCAAAAACATTCAGTACTTC. Protein sequence: CASKIAAAKNIQYF.

J is TRBJ2-1 and V is TRBV27; 8 positions agree with TRBD2. The CDR3 totals 15 residues. V lost 5 bases, J lost 4 bases, and 7 bases stayed unmatched. Germline-derived CDR1 and CDR2 are MNHEY and SMNVEV (reference sequence). The chain's CDR3 is CASSTLGGAYNEQFF. CDR3 sequence (DNA): TGTGCCAGCAGTACCCTCGGGGGGGCTTACAATGAGCAGTTCTTC.